The 16 T cell receptor beta chains below were found in one sample sequenced in a study of T cells in Graves' hyperthyroidism and ophthalmopathy. Researchers took RNA transcripts and amplified the TCR beta CDR3 regions from them. A set of HTBI primers served as the primers for a first-round RT-PCR of the TCR CDR3. TCRdb re-called the multiplex PCR reads with MiXCR, one entry per CDR3 protein. The sample holds roughly 380,000 distinct CDR3 sequences, 15% to 20% seen once. What was sequenced was blood. The receptors were sampled from a woman between 18 and 29 years old with Graves' hyperthyroidism.

In its sample, this clonotype was seen many times. The gene calls are TRBV12-5 and TRBJ1-1, with D unclear. Trimming removed 6 bases at V and 3 bases at J, with 11 bases between. The CDR3 length is 13 residues. Germline assignment: CDR1 LGHNT and CDR2 FRNRAP. The CDR3 protein is CASGIGLDTEAFF. The CDR3 bases are TGTGCTAGTGGGATAGGACTCGACACTGAAGCTTTCTTT.

At least ten counts were recorded for this clonotype. The rearrangement joins TRBV5-1 to TRBJ2-5, with D possibly matching TRBD1 (6 bases). The germline gives CDR1 SGHRS, CDR2 YFSETQ. V dropped 1 base and J dropped 5 bases, with 15 bases sitting between them. This CDR3 has 15 amino acids. The CDR3 sequence: CASSLFGRGFETQYF. Written as DNA, the CDR3 is TGCGCCAGCAGCTTGTTCGGCAGGGGATTCGAGACCCAGTACTTC.

This clonotype was observed many times. The rearrangement joins TRBV6-1 to TRBJ2-6; D gene uncertain. Germline CDR1 MNHNS, CDR2 SASEGT. V dropped 4 bases and J dropped 2 bases, with 12 bases sitting between them. This CDR3 is built from 16 residues. CDR3 amino acids: CASSVVISAGANVLTF. The CDR3 coding sequence is TGTGCCAGCAGTGTAGTTATTTCAGCTGGGGCCAACGTCCTGACTTTC.

This clonotype was recorded at least ten times. The chain employs TRBV5-1 and TRBJ2-7; D is ambiguous. This CDR3 region has 12 residues. Germline lookup yields CDR1 SGHRS and CDR2 YFSETQ. Trimming pared 5 bases from V and 2 bases from J, leaving 8 bases between. The CDR3 loop is CASSSNAYEQYF. The CDR3 DNA is TGCGCCAGCAGTTCGAATGCCTACGAGCAGTACTTC.

This clonotype was counted many times. V and J are TRBV6-5 and TRBJ2-7; D gene ambiguous. Trimming stripped 2 bases from V and 5 bases from J, with 13 bases between. The CDR3 sequence is 14 residues long. In germline, CDR1 is MNHEY, CDR2 SVGAGI. CDR3 DNA sequence: TGTGCCAGCAGTTACACCCGAGGTCTCCACGAGCAGTACTTC. Translating it yields CASSYTRGLHEQYF.

This clonotype was observed at least ten times. The CDR3 region has the DNA TGTGCCAGCAGCCCAACCCGGACAGTCCAAGAGACCCAGTACTTC. Its protein is CASSPTRTVQETQYF. V and J are TRBV11-2 and TRBJ2-5; weak D call: TRBD1 (6 bases). Per germline, CDR1 SGHAT and CDR2 FQNNGV. Trimming left V 5 bases short and J 1 base short, with 14 bases between. CDR3 size: 15 residues.

In regard to this clonotype: Just one base apart from a much larger clone, this may be a read error. V gene TRBV4-1 combines with J gene TRBJ2-7; D gene unclear. This CDR3 contains 13 residues. Germline V gene data show CDR1 as MGHRA and CDR2 as YSYEKL. CDR3 DNA: TGCACCAGCAGCCAAGTCAGGCAGGTAGAGCAGTACTTC. Residues: CTSSQVRQVEQYF.

The sample holds many counts of this clonotype. V is TRBV15 and J is TRBJ1-1, with D unresolved. This CDR3 comprises 16 residues. The germline V gene has CDR1 LNHNV and CDR2 YYDKDF (reference sequence). Trimming took off 1 base at V and 4 bases at J, with 16 bases between the two ends. The CDR3 is CATSRVNEHRSTEAFF. CDR3 in DNA: TGTGCCACCAGCAGAGTGAACGAACACCGGAGCACTGAAGCTTTCTTT.

This clonotype has just a few counts. CDR3 in DNA: TGTGCCAGCGCAAACGACGAGGGCAATCAGCCCCAGCATTTT. Protein: CASANDEGNQPQHF. V is TRBV12-3 or TRBV12-4 and J is TRBJ1-5; no definite D call. Trimming took 8 bases from V and 2 from J, leaving 13 bases between them. The CDR3 consists of 14 residues.

V usage is TRBV12-3 or TRBV12-4 and J usage is TRBJ1-2; 8 nucleotides line up with TRBD1. The J segment lost 7 bases and the V segment lost 6 bases, leaving 16 bases of the junction unmatched. The CDR3 extends over 16 amino acids. The CDR3 DNA reads as TGTGCCAGCAGCTCCGACAGGGGTGGTCTCAACCGTGGCTACACCTTC. Translating it yields CASSSDRGGLNRGYTF.

Regarding this clonotype: A much bigger clone sits one base away, suggesting this may be a read error. The genes are TRBV6-5 and TRBJ2-2, with a possible D match to TRBD1 (6 bases). The CDR3 is 16 amino acids. Trimming took off 4 bases at V and 4 bases at J, with 16 bases between the two ends. Germline-derived CDR1 and CDR2 are MNHEY and SVGAGI. The CDR3 region has the DNA TGTGCCAGCAGTTTCTGGGCAGGGGCCTTCACCGGGGAGCTGTTTTTT. This codes for CASSFWAGAFTGELFF.

This clonotype has a handful of counts. One base away lies a much larger clone, so this may be a sequencing read error. The V and J genes are TRBV29-1 and TRBJ1-1; D ambiguous. The CDR3 is made up of 14 amino acids. Germline V CDR1 and CDR2: SQVTM, ANQGSEA. CDR3 in amino acids: CSVEAGRTENEACF. The CDR3 region has the DNA TGCAGCGTTGAGGCGGGCCGAACCGAGAATGAAGCTTGCTTT.

This clonotype was counted at least ten times. The rearrangement uses TRBV30 and TRBJ2-7; 9 positions match TRBD1. V lost 1 base and J lost 4; bases outside the gene matches: 5. Germline-derived CDR1 and CDR2 are GTSNPN and SVGIG (reference sequence). This CDR3 is built from 14 residues. The CDR3 coding sequence is TGTGCCTGGAGTGGCGGGACAGGGTCGTACGAGCAGTACTTC. It codes for CAWSGGTGSYEQYF.

This clonotype was counted many times. The chain joins TRBV5-1 to TRBJ1-3; D is unresolved. The V and J ends lost 0 bases and 0 bases respectively, with 10 bases between them. The CDR3 has 16 residues. Germline V gene sequence: CDR1 SGHRS, CDR2 YFSETQ. Written as DNA, the CDR3 is TGCGCCAGCAGCTTGGAAGAGACGGGCTCTGGAAACACCATATATTTT. Its translation: CASSLEETGSGNTIYF.

This clonotype was observed many times. The genes are TRBV19 and TRBJ1-1, with D possibly matching TRBD1 (5 bases). Per the germline V gene, CDR1 is LNHDA and CDR2 is SQIVND (reference sequence). V was shortened by 5 bases and J by 2 bases, with 12 bases between the two germline ends. This CDR3 has 14 amino acids. This CDR3 is CASSDRGFNTEAFF. CDR3 in DNA: TGTGCCAGTAGTGATAGGGGCTTCAACACTGAAGCTTTCTTT.

Points on this clonotype: Being one base from a much bigger clone, this may be a read error. The V gene is TRBV11-2, the J gene TRBJ1-1; 10 bases align to TRBD1. The CDR3 contains 17 residues. In germline, CDR1 is SGHAT, CDR2 FQNNGV. In nucleotides, the CDR3 is TGTGCCAGCAGCTTAGTGAAGGGACAGGGGAAGAACACTGAAGCTCTCTTT. This codes for CASSLVKGQGKNTEALF.